The 11 T cell receptor beta chains below come from one sample, sequenced in a study of T cell repertoires in cytomegalovirus infection. TCRdb fed the reads into MiXCR, producing one record per CDR3 protein. The table includes approximately 180,000 distinct CDR3 sequences, about 17% detected once. The sequencing sample was made of CD8+ T cells from PBMCs. Every receptor here comes from a human donor in good health (CMV status not recorded). Some clones in this sample may be carry-over from other donors' samples.

This clonotype was seen a handful of times. V and J are TRBV6-5 and TRBJ1-5; 7 bases match TRBD1. The CDR3 is made up of 15 amino acids. The ends lost 5 bases at V and 0 bases at J; junction bases unmatched: 4. Germline lookup yields CDR1 MNHEY and CDR2 SVGAGI. DNA for the CDR3: TGTGCCAGCAGTCCGGACAGGAGTAGCAATCAGCCCCAGCATTTT. It is translated as CASSPDRSSNQPQHF.

This clonotype was detected only a few times. V and J are TRBV27 and TRBJ2-1; 8 positions agree with TRBD1. CDR1 is MNHEY, CDR2 SMNVEV, per germline (reference sequence). Trimming cost V 1 base and J 3 bases; bases outside gene matches: 5. The CDR3 covers 16 residues. The CDR3 DNA reads as TGTGCCAGCAGTTTATGGGCAGGGGGCGTCTACAATGAGCAGTTCTTC. It translates to CASSLWAGGVYNEQFF.

This chain uses TRBV20-1 with TRBJ2-3; D might be TRBD1 (6 bases). This CDR3 has 15 amino acids. The V and J ends lost 6 bases and 6 bases respectively, with 22 bases between them. Germline values: CDR1 DFQATT, CDR2 SNEGSKA (reference sequence). This CDR3 is CSAGKPQGKSDTQYF. In nucleotides, the CDR3 is TGCAGTGCCGGGAAGCCACAGGGCAAGTCGGATACGCAGTATTTT.

The rearrangement joins TRBV9 to TRBJ1-2, with D possibly being TRBD1 (5 bases). V lost 4 bases and J 1 base, leaving 11 bases between the germline ends. The CDR3 length is 14 residues. CDR1 and CDR2 from the germline V gene are SGDLS and YYNGEE. CDR3 amino acids: CASSPRDGNYGYTF. As DNA, the CDR3 is TGTGCCAGCAGCCCTCGGGACGGTAACTATGGCTACACCTTC.

In nucleotides, the CDR3 is TGTGCCAGCAGCCATATGTCCCCTCCGTCTGACAGCCGAGACCTTATTAGCTCCTACGAGCAGTACTTC. As protein: CASSHMSPPSDSRDLISSYEQYF. The chain joins TRBV7-8 to TRBJ2-7, with a weak D call TRBD1 (5 bases). CDR1 and CDR2 (germline): SGHVS, FQNEAQ. The CDR3 covers 23 residues. V lost 5 bases and J lost 0, with 38 bases in between.

This clonotype was observed a handful of times. The CDR3 region is CSASYGGTGELFF. As DNA, the CDR3 is TGCAGTGCTAGTTATGGGGGCACCGGGGAGCTGTTTTTT. The gene calls are TRBV20-1 and TRBJ2-2; possibly TRBD1 or TRBD2 for D (5 bases each). V lost 3 bases and J lost 4, with 9 bases in between. Germline CDR1 reads DFQATT; CDR2 reads SNEGSKA (reference sequence). CDR3 size: 13 residues.

This clonotype was observed a few times. The V and J genes are TRBV4-2 and TRBJ1-2; no firm D call. V was clipped by 0 bases and J by 4 bases, with 9 bases between them. Germline CDR1 LGHNA, CDR2 YNFKEQ. The length of the CDR3 is 14 residues. This CDR3 is CASSQEVGGYGYTF. CDR3 coding DNA: TGTGCCAGCAGCCAAGAGGTCGGAGGCTATGGCTACACCTTC.

This chain joins TRBV20-1 and TRBJ2-5, with TRBD2 matching over 15 bases. The V gene end was trimmed by 6 bases and the J gene end by 5 bases; junction bases not matched to a gene: 7. This CDR3 is 15 amino acids long. CDR1 is DFQATT, CDR2 SNEGSKA, per germline (reference sequence). CDR3 protein: CSAGTSGGWTETQYF. For the CDR3, the DNA is TGCAGTGCAGGGACTAGCGGGGGGTGGACCGAGACCCAGTACTTC.

J is TRBJ2-4 and V is TRBV12-3 or TRBV12-4; 7 positions agree with TRBD2. CDR3 size: 15 residues. V was clipped by 3 bases and J by 6 bases; unmatched bases: 8. CDR3: CASSFGTTGGNIQYF. The CDR3 region has the DNA TGTGCCAGCAGTTTCGGGACTACTGGAGGAAACATTCAGTACTTC.

This clonotype was detected only a few times. The chain joins TRBV6-2 or TRBV6-3 to TRBJ2-6; D remains ambiguous. The V and J ends lost 6 bases and 0 bases respectively, with 18 bases between them. The length of the CDR3 is 18 residues. The V gene's germline CDR1 is MNHEY and CDR2 SVGEGT. The CDR3 protein is CASSPPGPFNSGANVLTF. The DNA for the CDR3 is TGTGCCAGCAGCCCCCCGGGTCCCTTCAACTCTGGGGCCAACGTCCTGACTTTC.

This clonotype appeared a few times. The genes are TRBV28 and TRBJ1-4, with D perhaps TRBD1 (5 bases). Trimming cost V 4 bases and J 5 bases, with 11 bases left between them. The length of the CDR3 is 14 residues. Looked up from germline, CDR1 is MDHEN and CDR2 is SYDVKM. The CDR3 loop reads CASSSQRGNEKLFF. In DNA, the CDR3 is TGTGCCAGCAGTTCCCAGCGGGGGAATGAAAAACTGTTTTTT.